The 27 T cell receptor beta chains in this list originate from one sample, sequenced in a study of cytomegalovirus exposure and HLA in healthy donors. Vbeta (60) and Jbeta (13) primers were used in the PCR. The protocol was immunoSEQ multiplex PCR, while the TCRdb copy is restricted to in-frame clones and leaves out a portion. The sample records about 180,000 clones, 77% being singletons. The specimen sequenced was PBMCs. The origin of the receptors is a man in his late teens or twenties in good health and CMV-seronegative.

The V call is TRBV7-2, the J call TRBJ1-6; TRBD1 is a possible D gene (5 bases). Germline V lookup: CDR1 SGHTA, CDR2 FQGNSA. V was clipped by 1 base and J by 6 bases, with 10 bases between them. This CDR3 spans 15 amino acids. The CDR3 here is CASSLGGSLNSPLHF. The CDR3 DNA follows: TGTGCCAGCAGCTTAGGGGGCAGCCTTAATTCACCCCTCCACTTT.

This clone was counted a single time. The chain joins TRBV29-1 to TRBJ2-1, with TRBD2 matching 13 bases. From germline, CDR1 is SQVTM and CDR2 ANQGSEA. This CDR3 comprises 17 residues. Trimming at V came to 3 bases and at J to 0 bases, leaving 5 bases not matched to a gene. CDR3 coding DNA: TGCAGCGTTGAGGGACTAGCGGGAACTCCCTCCTACAATGAGCAGTTCTTC. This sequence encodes CSVEGLAGTPSYNEQFF.

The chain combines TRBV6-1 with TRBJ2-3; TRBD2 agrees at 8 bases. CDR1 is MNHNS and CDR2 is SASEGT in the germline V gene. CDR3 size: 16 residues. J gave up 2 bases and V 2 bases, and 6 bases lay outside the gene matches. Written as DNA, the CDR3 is TGTGCCAGCAGTGAATCCCCAGCGGGAGACACAGATACGCAGTATTTT. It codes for CASSESPAGDTDTQYF.

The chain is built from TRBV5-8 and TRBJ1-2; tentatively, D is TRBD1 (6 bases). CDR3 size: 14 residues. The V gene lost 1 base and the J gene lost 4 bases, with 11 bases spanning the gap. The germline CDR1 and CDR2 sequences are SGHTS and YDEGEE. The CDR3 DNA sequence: TGTGCCAGCAGCTTGACGGGACACCGCTATGGCTACACCTTC. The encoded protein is CASSLTGHRYGYTF.

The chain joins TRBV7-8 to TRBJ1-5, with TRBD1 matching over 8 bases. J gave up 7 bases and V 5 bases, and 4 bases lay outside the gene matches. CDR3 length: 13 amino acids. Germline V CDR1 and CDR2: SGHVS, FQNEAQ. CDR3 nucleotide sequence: TGTGCCAGCAGCACAGGGGGTAGGCAGCCCCAGCATTTT. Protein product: CASSTGGRQPQHF.

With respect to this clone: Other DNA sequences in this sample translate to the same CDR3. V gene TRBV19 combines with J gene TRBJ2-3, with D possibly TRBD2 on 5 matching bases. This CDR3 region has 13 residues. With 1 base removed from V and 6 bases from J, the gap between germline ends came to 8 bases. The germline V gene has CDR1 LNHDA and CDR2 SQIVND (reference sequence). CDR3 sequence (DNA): TGTGCCAGTAGTATAGGGCTAGCCGATACGCAGTATTTT. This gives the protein CASSIGLADTQYF.

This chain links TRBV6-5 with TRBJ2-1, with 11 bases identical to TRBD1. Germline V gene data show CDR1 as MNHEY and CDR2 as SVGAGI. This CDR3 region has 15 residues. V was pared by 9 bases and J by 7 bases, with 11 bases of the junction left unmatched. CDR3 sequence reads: CASKYVGTGGNEQFF. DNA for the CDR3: TGTGCCAGTAAATACGTAGGGACAGGGGGTAATGAGCAGTTCTTC.

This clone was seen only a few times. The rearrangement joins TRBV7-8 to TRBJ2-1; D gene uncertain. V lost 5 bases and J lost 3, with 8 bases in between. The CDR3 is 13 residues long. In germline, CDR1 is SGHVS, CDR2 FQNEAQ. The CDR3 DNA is TGTGCCAGCAGCAGGCGGCTCTACAATGAGCAGTTCTTC. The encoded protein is CASSRRLYNEQFF.

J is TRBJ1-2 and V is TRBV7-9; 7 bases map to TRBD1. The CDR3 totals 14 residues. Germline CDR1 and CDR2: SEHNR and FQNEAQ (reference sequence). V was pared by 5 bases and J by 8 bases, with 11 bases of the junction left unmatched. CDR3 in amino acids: CASSIHRQGAGYTF. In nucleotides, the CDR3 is TGTGCCAGCAGCATCCACCGACAGGGTGCCGGCTACACCTTC.

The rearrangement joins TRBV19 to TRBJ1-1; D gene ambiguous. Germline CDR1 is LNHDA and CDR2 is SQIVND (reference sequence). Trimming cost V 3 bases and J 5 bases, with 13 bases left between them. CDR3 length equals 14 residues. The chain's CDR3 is CASSMDFGRTEAFF. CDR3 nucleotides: TGTGCCAGTAGTATGGACTTCGGGAGAACTGAAGCTTTCTTT.

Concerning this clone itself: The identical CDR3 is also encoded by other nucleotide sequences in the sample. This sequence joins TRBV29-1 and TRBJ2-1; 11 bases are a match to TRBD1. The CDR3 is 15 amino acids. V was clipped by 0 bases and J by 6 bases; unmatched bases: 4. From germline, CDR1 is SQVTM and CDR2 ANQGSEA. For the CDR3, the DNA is TGCAGCGTTGAAGATCCCGGACAGGGGGCCAATGAGCAGTTCTTC. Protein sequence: CSVEDPGQGANEQFF.

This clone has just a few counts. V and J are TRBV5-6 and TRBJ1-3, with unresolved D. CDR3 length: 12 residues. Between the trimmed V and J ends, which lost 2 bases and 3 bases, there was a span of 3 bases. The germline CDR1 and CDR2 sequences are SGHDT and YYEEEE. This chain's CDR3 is CASSFLGNTIYF. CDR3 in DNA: TGTGCCAGCAGCTTCCTTGGAAACACCATATATTTT.

CDR3 protein: CASWTGLFGANVLTF. CDR3 bases: TGTGCCAGCTGGACGGGGTTGTTCGGGGCCAACGTCCTGACTTTC. V gene TRBV6-6 combines with J gene TRBJ2-6, with D perhaps matching TRBD2 (5 bases). CDR3 size: 15 residues. Trimming pared 8 bases from V and 4 bases from J, leaving 15 bases between. Germline CDR1 is MNHNY and CDR2 is SVGAGI (reference sequence).

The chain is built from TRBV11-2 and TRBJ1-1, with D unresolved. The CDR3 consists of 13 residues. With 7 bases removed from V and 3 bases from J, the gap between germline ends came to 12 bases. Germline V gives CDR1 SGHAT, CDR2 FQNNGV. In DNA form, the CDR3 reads TGTGCCAGCAACCGTCCCCTAGACACTGAAGCTTTCTTT. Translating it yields CASNRPLDTEAFF.

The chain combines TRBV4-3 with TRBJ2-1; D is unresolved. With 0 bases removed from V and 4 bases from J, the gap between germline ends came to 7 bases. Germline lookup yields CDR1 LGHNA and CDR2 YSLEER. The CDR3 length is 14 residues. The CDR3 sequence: CASSQDGSYNEQFF. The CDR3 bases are TGCGCCAGCAGCCAAGACGGGTCATACAATGAGCAGTTCTTC.

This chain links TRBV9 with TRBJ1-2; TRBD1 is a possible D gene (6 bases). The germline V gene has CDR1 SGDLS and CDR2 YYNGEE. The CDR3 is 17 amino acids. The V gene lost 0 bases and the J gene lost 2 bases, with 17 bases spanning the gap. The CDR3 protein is CASSVDTGSTQNYGYTF. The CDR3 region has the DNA TGTGCCAGCAGCGTAGATACAGGGTCTACCCAGAACTATGGCTACACCTTC. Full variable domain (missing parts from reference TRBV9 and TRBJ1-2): DSGVTQTPKHLITATGQRVTLRCSPRSGDLSVYWYQQSLDQGLQFLIQYYNGEERAKGNILERFSAQQFPDLHSELNLSSLELGDSALYFCASSVDTGSTQNYGYTFGSGTRLTVV.

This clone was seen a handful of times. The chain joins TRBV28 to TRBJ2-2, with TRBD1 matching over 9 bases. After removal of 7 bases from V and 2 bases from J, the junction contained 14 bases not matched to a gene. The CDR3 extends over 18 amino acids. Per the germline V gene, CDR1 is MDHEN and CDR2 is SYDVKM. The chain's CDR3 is CASNTDRGKGTNTGELFF. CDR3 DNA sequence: TGTGCCAGCAACACCGACAGGGGGAAGGGGACTAACACCGGGGAGCTGTTTTTT.

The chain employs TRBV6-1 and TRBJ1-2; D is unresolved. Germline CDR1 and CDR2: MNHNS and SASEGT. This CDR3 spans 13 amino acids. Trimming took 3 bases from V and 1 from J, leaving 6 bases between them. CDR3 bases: TGTGCCAGCAGTGACCGTATTAACTATGGCTACACCTTC. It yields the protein CASSDRINYGYTF.

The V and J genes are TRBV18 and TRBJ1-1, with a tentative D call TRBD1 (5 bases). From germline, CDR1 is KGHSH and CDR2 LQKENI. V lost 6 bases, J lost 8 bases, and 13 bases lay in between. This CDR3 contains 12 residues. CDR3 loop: CASSPQGEEAFF. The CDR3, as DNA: TGTGCCAGCTCGCCCCAGGGTGAAGAAGCTTTCTTT.

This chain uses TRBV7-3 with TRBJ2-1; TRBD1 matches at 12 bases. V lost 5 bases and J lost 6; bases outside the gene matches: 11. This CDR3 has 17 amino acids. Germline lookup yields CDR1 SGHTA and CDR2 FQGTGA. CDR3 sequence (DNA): TGTGCCAGCAGCCCTGACGGGACAGGGGGCACGGGCAATGAGCAGTTCTTC. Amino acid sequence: CASSPDGTGGTGNEQFF.

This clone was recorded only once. The CDR3 reads CASSQDPGVGNTIYF. The CDR3 nucleotides are TGCGCCAGCAGCCAAGATCCAGGGGTAGGAAACACCATATATTTT. The genes are TRBV4-3 and TRBJ1-3; D perhaps matches TRBD1 (6 bases). The V gene lost 0 bases and the J gene lost 4 bases, with 10 bases spanning the gap. CDR1 is LGHNA and CDR2 is YSLEER in the germline V gene. There are 15 residues in the CDR3.

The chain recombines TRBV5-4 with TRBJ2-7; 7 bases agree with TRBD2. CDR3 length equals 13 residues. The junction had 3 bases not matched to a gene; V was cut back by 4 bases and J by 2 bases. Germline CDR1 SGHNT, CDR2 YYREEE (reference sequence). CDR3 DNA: TGTGCCAGCAGCAAGCGGGGAGCCTACGAGCAGTACTTC. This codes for CASSKRGAYEQYF.

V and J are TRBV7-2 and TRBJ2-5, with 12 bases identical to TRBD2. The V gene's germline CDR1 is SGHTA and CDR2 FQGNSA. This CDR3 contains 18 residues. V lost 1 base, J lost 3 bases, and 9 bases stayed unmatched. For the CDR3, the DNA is TGTGCCAGCAGCTTAGTTCCCCGGACTAGCGGGACGAAAGAGACCCAGTACTTC. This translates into CASSLVPRTSGTKETQYF.

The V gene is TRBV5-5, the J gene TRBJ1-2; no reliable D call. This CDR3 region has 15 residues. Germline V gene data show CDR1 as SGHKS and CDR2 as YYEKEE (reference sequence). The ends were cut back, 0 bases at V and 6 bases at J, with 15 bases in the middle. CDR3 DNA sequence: TGTGCCAGCAGCTTGGATGGGGTTGCGGGGAATGGCTACACCTTC. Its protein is CASSLDGVAGNGYTF.

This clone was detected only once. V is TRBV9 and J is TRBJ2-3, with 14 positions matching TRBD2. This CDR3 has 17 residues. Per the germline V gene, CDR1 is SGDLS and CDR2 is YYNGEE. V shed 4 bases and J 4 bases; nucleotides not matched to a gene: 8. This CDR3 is CASSPRTSGRKADTQYF. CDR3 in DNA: TGTGCCAGCAGCCCCCGGACTAGCGGGAGGAAGGCAGATACGCAGTATTTT.

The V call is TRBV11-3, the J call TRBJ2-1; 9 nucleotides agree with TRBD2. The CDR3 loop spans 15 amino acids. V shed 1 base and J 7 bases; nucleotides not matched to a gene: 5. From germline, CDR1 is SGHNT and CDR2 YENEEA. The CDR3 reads CASSLVGSGRNEQFF. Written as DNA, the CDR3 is TGTGCCAGCAGCTTAGTTGGTAGCGGGAGAAATGAGCAGTTCTTC. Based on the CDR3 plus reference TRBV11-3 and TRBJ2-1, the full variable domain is EAGVVQSPRYKIIEKKQPVAFWCNPISGHNTLYWYLQNLGQGPELLIRYENEEAVDDSQLPKDRFSAERLKGVDSTLKIQPAELGDSAVYLCASSLVGSGRNEQFFGPGTRLTVL.

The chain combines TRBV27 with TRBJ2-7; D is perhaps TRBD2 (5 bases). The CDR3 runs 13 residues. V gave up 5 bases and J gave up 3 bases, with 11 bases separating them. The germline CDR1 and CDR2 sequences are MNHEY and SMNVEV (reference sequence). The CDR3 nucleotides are TGTGCCAGCAGTGTGGACGGGAACTACGAGCAGTACTTC. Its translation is CASSVDGNYEQYF.